The sequence of this T cell receptor (beta chain) was determined in a study of T cells expressing NK-cell markers. Overall study context: According to the study, TCR beta repertoires originated from sorted CD3+CD56+NKG2C+, CD3+CD56+NKG2C- and CD3+CD56-NKG2C+ T cells. Just one sequenced donor of eight was HCMV-seronegative, while seven were seropositive. General observations from the study: In a few donors, dominant clonotypes made up about 25-65% of CD3+CD56-NKG2C+ cells.

With regard to this clonotype: Its specificity is not known.

TCR beta cDNA was generated via 5'RACE template switching incorporating UMIs. For each CDR3 protein, TCRdb gives one entry from its re-call of the 5' RACE reads, without DNA. In total, the table holds 450,000 to 600,000 distinct CDR3 sequences. Germline CDR1 is SQVTM and CDR2 is ANQGSEA. CDR3 size: 12 residues. The clonotype originates from a man younger than 35 in good health. The V and J genes are TRBV29-1 and TRBJ2-5. The sequenced sample was blood T cells: a sorted CD56 or NKG2C T cell subset, CD4+ or CD8+ T cells, or bulk PBMC T cells (not recorded which). This chain's CDR3 is CSVVVGQETQYF.